This TCR beta chain is from a study of lymphopenia after photon versus proton radiotherapy. General study findings and limits: Better survival with proton therapy was suggested as possible, not demonstrated.

The data were produced by immunoSEQ multiplex PCR, yet TCRdb's version contains in-frame clones alone and is incomplete. The data hold around 63,000 clones, with about 89% observed a single time. In germline, CDR1 is SGDLS, CDR2 YYNGEE. CDR3 length: 15 residues. J was trimmed by 4 bases and V by 6 bases; bases with no gene match: 7. This clone turned up a few times. Antigen unknown. The clonotype originates from a man aged 80 or over with esophageal cancer. The chain employs TRBV9 and TRBJ2-3; 11 bases agree with TRBD2. This material consisted of peripheral blood, taken from a patient treated with proton-based radiotherapy. The chain's CDR3 is CASKLTSGSSDTQYF. The CDR3 DNA follows: TGTGCCAGCAAGTTAACTAGCGGGAGCTCAGATACGCAGTATTTT.